What follows are 8 T cell receptor beta chains derived from one specimen sequenced in a study of T cell responses to AZD1222 COVID-19 vaccine. The table came from immunoSEQ multiplex PCR; TCRdb's copy has only in-frame clones and leaves some out. The sample comprises some 150,000 clones, under 95% of which are singletons, and approximately 5.3% rests with the top ten. Sequenced material: peripheral blood, taken on day 0 of AZD1222 vaccination. The receptors derive from an adult in good health.

This clone was observed once. The CDR3 region is CASSQMDGYNEQFF. The CDR3 DNA sequence: TGTGCCAGCAGCCAAATGGACGGGTACAATGAGCAGTTCTTC. The chain employs TRBV3-1 (or the pseudogene TRBV3-2) and TRBJ2-1; no definite D call. CDR1 is LGHDT and CDR2 is YNNKEL in the germline V gene (reference sequence). The CDR3 loop spans 14 amino acids. Trimming took off 2 bases at V and 4 bases at J, with 9 bases between the two ends.

This chain uses TRBV6-5 with TRBJ2-7; D possibly matches TRBD1 or TRBD2 (5 bases each). This CDR3 region has 14 residues. V was trimmed by 2 bases and J by 6 bases, leaving 14 bases between them. From germline, CDR1 is MNHEY and CDR2 SVGAGI. Here the CDR3 reads CASSYGSTGREQYF. CDR3 DNA sequence: TGTGCCAGCAGTTACGGTAGTACGGGACGCGAGCAGTACTTC.

As to this clone: Germline and junction disagree at one end, which may indicate a read error. The chain employs TRBV2 and TRBJ2-3; 7 nucleotides align to TRBD2. The CDR3 length is 14 residues. The V gene's germline CDR1 is SNHLY and CDR2 FYNNEI. DNA for the CDR3: TGTGCCAGCAGCGAAGCGGGATGGCAGAGTACGCAGTATTTT. Amino acids: CASSEAGWQSTQYF. The complete variable domain, with remaining parts taken from reference TRBV2 and TRBJ2-3, reads EPEVTQTPSHQVTQMGQEVILRCVPISNHLYFYWYRQILGQKVEFLVSFYNNEISEKSEIFDDQFSVERPDGSNFTLKIRSTKLEDSAMYFCASSEAGWQSTQYFGPGTRLTVL.

The genes are TRBV11-3 and TRBJ2-2, with no clear D. Germline loops: CDR1 SGHNT, CDR2 YENEEA. Trimming left V 2 bases short and J 3 bases short, with 10 bases between. The CDR3 has 15 amino acids. CDR3 amino acids: CASSLSFGHTGELFF. The CDR3 coding sequence is TGTGCCAGCAGCTTATCTTTCGGCCACACCGGGGAGCTGTTTTTT. The full variable domain, rest sourced from reference TRBV11-3 and TRBJ2-2, is EAGVVQSPRYKIIEKKQPVAFWCNPISGHNTLYWYLQNLGQGPELLIRYENEEAVDDSQLPKDRFSAERLKGVDSTLKIQPAELGDSAVYLCASSLSFGHTGELFFGEGSRLTVL.

The chain recombines TRBV7-2 with TRBJ1-3; 7 nucleotides agree with TRBD1. V lost 5 bases and J lost 0; bases outside the gene matches: 4. The CDR3 consists of 15 residues. CDR1 and CDR2 (germline): SGHTA, FQGNSA. In DNA, the CDR3 is TGTGCCAGCAGCCGGGACAGTAACTCTGGAAACACCATATATTTT. Residues: CASSRDSNSGNTIYF.

This chain uses TRBV27 with TRBJ1-1; perhaps TRBD1 as D (5 bases). In germline, CDR1 is MNHEY, CDR2 SMNVEV (reference sequence). There are 15 residues in the CDR3. With 7 bases removed from V and 1 base from J, the gap between germline ends came to 16 bases. The CDR3 here is CASMRGPTRNTEAFF. CDR3 sequence (DNA): TGTGCCAGCATGCGGGGCCCCACTAGGAACACTGAAGCTTTCTTT.

The CDR3 loop is CASSSSGSTSFGTDTQYF. In DNA form, the CDR3 reads TGTGCCAGCAGCAGTAGCGGGAGTACGAGTTTTGGCACAGATACGCAGTATTTT. The chain employs TRBV28 and TRBJ2-3; 9 bases are shared with TRBD2. This CDR3 region has 18 residues. J lost 1 base, V lost 6 bases, and 14 bases had no gene match. The germline gives CDR1 MDHEN, CDR2 SYDVKM. Looking up the rest from reference TRBV28 and TRBJ2-3 gives the full variable domain: DVKVTQSSRYLVKRTGEKVFLECVQDMDHENMFWYRQDPGLGLRLIYFSYDVKMKEKGDIPEGYSVSREKKERFSLILESASTNQTSMYLCASSSSGSTSFGTDTQYFGPGTRLTVL.

J is TRBJ2-1 and V is TRBV7-6; no reliable D call. Germline loops: CDR1 SGHVS, CDR2 FNYEAQ. The CDR3 spans 14 residues. V lost 3 bases and J 5 bases, leaving 11 bases between the germline ends. The CDR3: CASSFQGPNNEQFF. CDR3 coding DNA: TGTGCCAGCAGCTTCCAAGGCCCGAACAATGAGCAGTTCTTC.